These 4 T cell receptor beta chains originate from one sample sequenced in a study of blood T cells in healthy people across ages. PCR was performed a second time for about 7 to 12 cycles using a sample-barcoded 5' primer and a J-beta primer mix. TCRdb reprocessed the 5' RACE reads with MiXCR, giving one entry per CDR3 protein. This sample yields 600,000 to 900,000 distinct CDR3 sequences, of which around 24% are seen a single time; 3% belongs to the top ten. These data are also associated with another study on T cells of mothers and their children.

Sequenced input: blood. Every receptor here comes from a boy aged 10-17 years in good health.

The V gene is TRBV5-1, the J gene TRBJ2-3, with D maybe TRBD1 (5 bases). Per the germline V gene, CDR1 is SGHRS and CDR2 is YFSETQ. With 6 bases removed from V and 4 bases from J, the gap between germline ends came to 15 bases. This CDR3 region has 14 residues. This chain's CDR3 is CASNALRGADTQYF. CDR3 DNA sequence: TGCGCCAGCAACGCCTTAAGGGGCGCAGATACGCAGTATTTT.

The chain has TRBV20-1 and TRBJ2-7; 9 bases fit TRBD1. Germline V CDR1 and CDR2: DFQATT, SNEGSKA (reference sequence). J gave up 2 bases and V 6 bases, and 8 bases lay outside the gene matches. The CDR3 extends over 14 amino acids. The CDR3 DNA is TGCAGTGCCCCGGGACAGGGTCCCCCCTACGAGCAGTACTTC. It is translated as CSAPGQGPPYEQYF.

The CDR3 DNA reads TGTGCCAGCAGCGGTAGGGGGGCCAACGTCCTGACTTTC. Encoded protein: CASSGRGANVLTF. This chain links TRBV7-9 with TRBJ2-6; D uncertain. V lost 5 bases and J lost 4, with 6 bases in between. Germline CDR1 is SEHNR and CDR2 is FQNEAQ (reference sequence). The CDR3 is made up of 13 amino acids.

The CDR3 protein is CASSFGPGDYTF. The DNA for the CDR3 is TGTGCCAGCAGTTTCGGTCCTGGCGACTACACCTTC. The rearrangement links TRBV12-3 or TRBV12-4 to TRBJ1-2; D uncertain. V was trimmed by 3 bases and J by 10 bases, leaving 12 bases between them. This CDR3 is built from 12 residues.